Presented here are 26 T cell receptor beta chains from one specimen sequenced in a study of T cells in Graves' hyperthyroidism and ophthalmopathy. Researchers amplified the TCR beta CDR3 regions from RNA transcripts. The TCR CDR3 first-round RT-PCR relied on the HTBI primer set. TCRdb fed the multiplex PCR reads into MiXCR, producing one record per CDR3 protein. The sample carries under 550,000 distinct CDR3 sequences, roughly an eighth recorded once. The source material was blood. Source of these receptors: a woman aged 18-30 years with Graves' hyperthyroidism.

The table lists this clonotype with a few counts. The gene calls are TRBV4-3 and TRBJ2-3; 14 bases match TRBD2. Per germline, CDR1 LGHNA and CDR2 YSLEER. This CDR3 is built from 19 residues. The V gene end was trimmed by 4 bases and the J gene end by 2 bases; junction bases not matched to a gene: 11. The CDR3 DNA follows: TGCGCCAGCAGCCCCTCCGGACTAGCGGGAGGCCTGTTCACAGATACGCAGTATTTT. Amino acids: CASSPSGLAGGLFTDTQYF.

This clonotype turned up a few times. The chain joins TRBV6-5 to TRBJ1-1; no clear D gene. V dropped 2 bases and J dropped 4 bases, with 14 bases sitting between them. The CDR3 has 15 amino acids. CDR1 and CDR2 (germline): MNHEY, SVGAGI. The CDR3 DNA follows: TGTGCCAGCAGTTACGGGAGCTTTGGAGGCACTGAAGCTTTCTTT. Encoded protein: CASSYGSFGGTEAFF.

This clonotype was observed many times. J is TRBJ2-1 and V is TRBV2, with TRBD2 identical over 12 bases. CDR3 length equals 19 residues. V was clipped by 5 bases and J by 8 bases; unmatched bases: 19. Germline CDR1 and CDR2: SNHLY and FYNNEI. Here the CDR3 DNA reads TGTGCCAGCAGTAGTTCCGCGGCCTTATGGCTAGCGGGAGGGGATGAGCAGTTCTTC. Its translation: CASSSSAALWLAGGDEQFF.

This clonotype occurred many times. The rearrangement links TRBV12-3 or TRBV12-4 to TRBJ2-1; 7 bases map to TRBD2. CDR3 size: 14 residues. V was pared by 5 bases and J by 6 bases, with 7 bases of the junction left unmatched. The chain's CDR3 is CASSRTRRGNEQFF. The CDR3 DNA is TGTGCCAGCAGTCGGACTAGACGAGGCAATGAGCAGTTCTTC.

This clonotype was seen many times. The chain joins TRBV2 to TRBJ2-1; D not resolved. V was clipped by 3 bases and J by 10 bases, with 7 bases between them. The CDR3 contains 11 residues. Looked up from germline, CDR1 is SNHLY and CDR2 is FYNNEI. Written as DNA, the CDR3 is TGTGCCAGCAGTGACTTTAGCGAGCAGTTCTTC. It is translated as CASSDFSEQFF.

In this sample, this clonotype turned up a few times. The chain links TRBV12-3 or TRBV12-4 to TRBJ2-1; 10 nucleotides match TRBD2. The length of the CDR3 is 16 residues. The V segment lost 1 base and the J segment 5 bases; nucleotides outside the gene matches: 5. The CDR3 here is CASSLESLAGDNEQFF. Written as DNA, the CDR3 is TGTGCCAGCAGTTTAGAGTCCCTAGCGGGAGACAATGAGCAGTTCTTC.

The J gene is TRBJ1-1, the V gene TRBV19; TRBD1 agrees at 7 bases. This CDR3 has 15 amino acids. Germline values: CDR1 LNHDA, CDR2 SQIVND (reference sequence). V lost 7 bases to trimming and J lost 1 base; unmatched junction nucleotides: 9. For the CDR3, the DNA is TGTGCCAGTATCGCGACCGGGACAGCGAACACTGAAGCTTTCTTT. Its protein product is CASIATGTANTEAFF.

This clonotype was picked up a small number of times. This rearrangement joins TRBV4-2 to TRBJ1-5, with TRBD1 as a possible D gene (5 bases). The V end was cut by 0 bases, the J end by 4 bases, with 13 bases between. The CDR3 runs 16 residues. The germline V gene encodes CDR1 LGHNA and CDR2 YNFKEQ. CDR3 sequence reads: CASSQDGQGGNQPQHF. CDR3 nucleotides: TGTGCCAGCAGCCAAGATGGGCAGGGTGGAAATCAGCCCCAGCATTTT.

The V call is TRBV6-1, the J call TRBJ2-1, with 12 bases identical to TRBD2. The CDR3 covers 16 residues. Looked up from germline, CDR1 is MNHNS and CDR2 is SASEGT. The V gene end was trimmed by 6 bases and the J gene end by 3 bases; junction bases not matched to a gene: 6. The CDR3 nucleotides are TGTGCCAGCAGGCGTGGACTAGCGGGATACTACAATGAGCAGTTCTTC. Translated, it gives CASRRGLAGYYNEQFF.

V usage is TRBV28 and J usage is TRBJ2-1, with 13 bases lining up with TRBD2. CDR3 length: 18 amino acids. The ends lost 8 bases at V and 6 bases at J; junction bases unmatched: 16. CDR1 is MDHEN, CDR2 SYDVKM, per germline. CDR3 sequence: CASQVLGLAGAGGNEQFF. The CDR3 coding sequence is TGTGCCAGCCAAGTTTTAGGACTAGCGGGAGCTGGGGGCAATGAGCAGTTCTTC.

This clonotype was detected only a few times. V gene TRBV5-1 combines with J gene TRBJ1-2, with TRBD1 matching over 7 bases. Trimming took 3 bases from V and 4 from J; bases not matched to a gene: 15. The CDR3 consists of 17 residues. Germline CDR1 and CDR2: SGHRS and YFSETQ. The CDR3 DNA reads TGCGCCAGCAGCTCCCAACCGGGACAGCTGAACCTCTATGGCTACACCTTC. Translated, it gives CASSSQPGQLNLYGYTF.

This clonotype came up many times. The rearrangement uses TRBV7-9 and TRBJ2-7, with D possibly matching TRBD2 (6 bases). Trimming removed 6 bases from V and 0 bases from J, with 12 bases in between. Germline CDR1 SEHNR, CDR2 FQNEAQ (reference sequence). The CDR3 runs 14 residues. This CDR3 reads CASRKDGSSYEQYF. DNA of the CDR3: TGTGCCAGCAGAAAGGACGGGAGCTCCTACGAGCAGTACTTC.

The chain uses TRBV4-1 and TRBJ2-5; 8 bases agree with TRBD2. Germline loops: CDR1 MGHRA, CDR2 YSYEKL. With V trimmed by 0 bases and J by 5 bases, 5 bases remained unmatched. CDR3 size: 15 residues. CDR3 protein: CASSQEGREGETQYF. Written as DNA, the CDR3 is TGCGCCAGCAGCCAAGAAGGACGGGAGGGGGAGACCCAGTACTTC.

This clonotype was picked up many times. This rearrangement joins TRBV3-1 to TRBJ1-2; D gene unclear. The germline V and J ends were trimmed by 0 bases and 4 bases, with 12 bases remaining between them. The CDR3 contains 15 residues. The V gene's germline CDR1 is LGHDT and CDR2 YNNKEL (reference sequence). The CDR3 region is CASSQESRFGYGYTF. CDR3 nucleotides: TGTGCCAGCAGCCAAGAATCCAGATTCGGCTATGGCTACACCTTC.

This chain links TRBV6-1 with TRBJ2-5, with 8 bases identical to TRBD2. V shed 9 bases, J shed 11 bases, and the junction held 11 bases outside the gene matches. This CDR3 comprises 12 residues. Germline V gene data show CDR1 as MNHNS and CDR2 as SASEGT. This CDR3 reads CASQESGRDQYF. The CDR3 DNA reads TGTGCCAGTCAAGAGAGCGGGAGAGATCAGTACTTC.

Ten or more counts support this clonotype. The chain combines TRBV28 with TRBJ2-1; D is perhaps TRBD2 (6 bases). With 10 bases removed from V and 9 bases from J, the gap between germline ends came to 25 bases. The CDR3 loop spans 15 amino acids. Germline values: CDR1 MDHEN, CDR2 SYDVKM. The CDR3 is CAIRSGGAQKGEQFF. CDR3 in DNA: TGTGCCATCCGTTCGGGCGGGGCACAAAAGGGTGAGCAGTTCTTC. Looking up the rest from reference TRBV28 and TRBJ2-1 gives the full variable domain: DVKVTQSSRYLVKRTGEKVFLECVQDMDHENMFWYRQDPGLGLRLIYFSYDVKMKEKGDIPEGYSVSREKKERFSLILESASTNQTSMYLCAIRSGGAQKGEQFFGPGTRLTVL.

This clonotype was recorded at least ten times. The chain combines TRBV5-1 with TRBJ1-1, with D tentatively TRBD1 (6 bases). The CDR3 loop spans 15 amino acids. V shed 0 bases and J shed 6 bases, with 15 bases lying between them. Germline-derived CDR1 and CDR2 are SGHRS and YFSETQ. The CDR3 here is CASSLGWGARAEAFF. The CDR3 region has the DNA TGCGCCAGCAGCTTGGGATGGGGGGCGAGAGCTGAAGCTTTCTTT.

The chain couples TRBV20-1 to TRBJ1-2; 9 bases line up with TRBD1. CDR3 length: 13 amino acids. The ends lost 5 bases at V and 5 bases at J; junction bases unmatched: 6. Germline-derived CDR1 and CDR2 are DFQATT and SNEGSKA (reference sequence). CDR3 nucleotides: TGCAGTGCTCGACAGGGGGTTTTATATGGCTACACCTTC. Its protein product is CSARQGVLYGYTF.

This clonotype was recorded many times. This chain connects TRBV12-3 or TRBV12-4 to TRBJ1-2; D perhaps matches TRBD1 (6 bases). The V gene lost 5 bases and the J gene lost 4 bases, with 23 bases spanning the gap. The CDR3 has 17 amino acids. The CDR3 nucleotides read TGTGCCAGCAGTGCCGCTAAAGGACAGCCAACAACCTATGGCTACACCTTC. Amino acids: CASSAAKGQPTTYGYTF.

This clonotype was detected many times. The J gene is TRBJ2-3, the V gene TRBV13; 7 nucleotides agree with TRBD2. V lost 2 bases to trimming and J lost 6 bases; unmatched junction nucleotides: 8. CDR3 length: 15 residues. Per germline, CDR1 PRHDT and CDR2 FYEKMQ (reference sequence). The CDR3 sequence: CASSLSGLGGDTQYF. DNA of the CDR3: TGTGCCAGCAGCTTATCGGGACTGGGAGGGGATACGCAGTATTTT.

This clonotype was detected ten times or more. This chain links TRBV7-2 with TRBJ2-7; D remains unclear. Trimming shortened V by 6 bases and J by 0 bases, and 6 bases separated the two germline ends. The V gene's germline CDR1 is SGHTA and CDR2 FQGNSA. The CDR3 is 12 amino acids. DNA of the CDR3: TGTGCCAGCAGGGCCAGCTCCTACGAGCAGTACTTC. This encodes CASRASSYEQYF.

This clonotype has at least ten counts. J is TRBJ2-7 and V is TRBV20-1; TRBD1 agrees at 8 bases. The germline V gene encodes CDR1 DFQATT and CDR2 SNEGSKA (reference sequence). With 1 base clipped from V and 6 bases from J, the junction kept 8 bases outside the gene matches. This CDR3 is 14 amino acids long. CDR3 loop: CSARVGTGSPEQYF. CDR3 nucleotides: TGCAGTGCTAGAGTGGGGACAGGTAGCCCCGAGCAGTACTTC.

A word on this clonotype: A single base separates this from a much larger clone, so it may be a read error. V usage is TRBV11-2 and J usage is TRBJ2-7; D ambiguous. The V gene's germline CDR1 is SGHAT and CDR2 FQNNGV. Trimming shortened V by 2 bases and J by 5 bases, and 7 bases separated the two germline ends. This CDR3 has 12 amino acids. CDR3 sequence reads: CASSLNGHEQYF. The CDR3 region has the DNA TGTGCCAGCAGCTTAAACGGTCACGAGCAGTACTTC.

The sample holds many counts of this clonotype. This chain connects TRBV11-2 to TRBJ2-1; D is undetermined. Looked up from germline, CDR1 is SGHAT and CDR2 is FQNNGV. V gave up 5 bases and J gave up 0 bases, with 20 bases separating them. The CDR3 contains 18 residues. The CDR3: CASSLPAAAPSSYNEQFF. CDR3 coding DNA: TGTGCCAGCAGCCTACCCGCTGCCGCCCCAAGCTCCTACAATGAGCAGTTCTTC. The whole variable domain, remainder taken from reference TRBV11-2 and TRBJ2-1, is EAGVAQSPRYKIIEKRQSVAFWCNPISGHATLYWYQQILGQGPKLLIQFQNNGVVDDSQLPKDRFSAERLKGVDSTLKIQPAKLEDSAVYLCASSLPAAAPSSYNEQFFGPGTRLTVL.

This clonotype has more than one count but fewer than ten. The chain joins TRBV25-1 to TRBJ2-3; weak D call: TRBD2 (5 bases). Per germline, CDR1 MGHDK and CDR2 SYGVNS. The CDR3 loop spans 18 amino acids. V lost 4 bases and J 5 bases, leaving 25 bases between the germline ends. DNA of the CDR3: TGTGCCAGCAGTGCAATATACCCTAGAAAGGGAGCGAAAGATACGCAGTATTTT. Translating it yields CASSAIYPRKGAKDTQYF.

This clonotype was found many times. The chain uses TRBV6-2 or TRBV6-3 and TRBJ2-1; 8 nucleotides agree with TRBD2. The germline V gene has CDR1 MNHEY and CDR2 SVGEGT. The CDR3 consists of 13 residues. The V and J ends lost 6 bases and 5 bases, in that order; junction bases with no gene match: 3. In nucleotides, the CDR3 is TGTGCCAGCAGGGCGGGAGGTGACAATGAGCAGTTCTTC. It specifies CASRAGGDNEQFF.